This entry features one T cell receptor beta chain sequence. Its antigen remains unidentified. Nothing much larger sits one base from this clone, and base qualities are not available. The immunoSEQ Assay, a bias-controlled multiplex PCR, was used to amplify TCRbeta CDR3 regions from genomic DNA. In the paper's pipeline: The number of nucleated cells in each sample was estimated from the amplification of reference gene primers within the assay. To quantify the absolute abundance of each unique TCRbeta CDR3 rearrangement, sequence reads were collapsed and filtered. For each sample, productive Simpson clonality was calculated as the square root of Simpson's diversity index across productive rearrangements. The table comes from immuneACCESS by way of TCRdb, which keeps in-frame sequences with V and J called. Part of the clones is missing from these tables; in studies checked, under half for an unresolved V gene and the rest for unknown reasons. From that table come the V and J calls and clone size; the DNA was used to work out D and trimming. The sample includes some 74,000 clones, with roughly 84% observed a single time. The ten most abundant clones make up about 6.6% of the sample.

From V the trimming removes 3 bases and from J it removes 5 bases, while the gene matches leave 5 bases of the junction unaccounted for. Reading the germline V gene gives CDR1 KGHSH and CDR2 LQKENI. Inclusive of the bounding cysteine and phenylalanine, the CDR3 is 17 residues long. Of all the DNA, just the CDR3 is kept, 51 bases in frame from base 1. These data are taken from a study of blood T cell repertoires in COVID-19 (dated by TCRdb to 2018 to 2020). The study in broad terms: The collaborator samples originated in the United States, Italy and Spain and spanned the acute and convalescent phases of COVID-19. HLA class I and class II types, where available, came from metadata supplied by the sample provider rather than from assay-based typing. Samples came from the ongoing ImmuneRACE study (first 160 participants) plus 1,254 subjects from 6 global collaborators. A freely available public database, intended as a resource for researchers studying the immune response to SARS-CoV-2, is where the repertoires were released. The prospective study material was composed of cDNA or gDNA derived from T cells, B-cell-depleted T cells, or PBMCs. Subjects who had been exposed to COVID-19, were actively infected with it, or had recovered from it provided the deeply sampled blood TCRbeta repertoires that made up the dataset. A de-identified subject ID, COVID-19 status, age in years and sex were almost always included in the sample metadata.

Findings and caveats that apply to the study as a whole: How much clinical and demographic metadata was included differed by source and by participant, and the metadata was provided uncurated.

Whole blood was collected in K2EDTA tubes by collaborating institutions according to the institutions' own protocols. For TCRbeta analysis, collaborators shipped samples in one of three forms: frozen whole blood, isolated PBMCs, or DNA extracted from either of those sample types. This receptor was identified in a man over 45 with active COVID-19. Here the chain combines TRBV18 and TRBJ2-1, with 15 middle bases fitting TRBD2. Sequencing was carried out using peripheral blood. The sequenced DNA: TGTGCCAGCTCACCCGGGACTAGCGGGAGGAATAACAATGAGCAGTTCTTC. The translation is CASSPGTSGRNNNEQFF.